Detailed here is one TCR beta chain. A much larger clone differs by one base, so this may be a read error. The sample comes from a study of T cells in Graves' hyperthyroidism and ophthalmopathy. Amplification of TCR beta CDR3 regions was performed using RNA transcripts as template. The TCR CDR3 first-round RT-PCR relied on the HTBI primer set. TCRdb independently ran MiXCR on the multiplex PCR reads; one entry per CDR3 protein. The sample has fewer than 650,000 distinct CDR3 sequences, less than 15% seen once. Disease duration under 2 months; hyperthyroidism patients were aged 18 to 65. A patient was excluded if there was uncontrolled infection, other autoimmune disease, pregnancy or lactation. This CDR3 contains 16 residues. CDR1 is MDHEN, CDR2 SYDVKM, per germline.

The chain uses TRBV28 and TRBJ1-1; unclear D gene. The sample taken for sequencing was blood. The clonotype was recovered from a woman in her forties with Graves' hyperthyroidism. DNA for the CDR3: TGTACCAGCAGTCAGCTTCCCTGGCGGACGAACACTGAAGCTTTCTTT. Translating gives CTSSQLPWRTNTEAFF.